This T cell receptor beta chain was recorded in a study of blood T cell repertoires in COVID-19. Background on the study: COVID-19 samples, acute and convalescent, were from the United States, Italy and Spain. From T cells, B-cell-depleted T cells, or PBMCs came the material, which was cDNA or gDNA.

Patients at the Seattle site were enrolled during active infection and followed longitudinally. About this clone: The sample has other DNA sequences that encode this CDR3 too.

V shed 1 base and J 5 bases; nucleotides not matched to a gene: 1. CDR3 length: 14 residues. Germline lookup yields CDR1 LGHDT and CDR2 YNNKEL (reference sequence). In the study's own analysis: Scientists estimated how many nucleated cells there were by amplifying reference gene primers. Profiling relied on immunoSEQ multiplex PCR, and the TCRdb table lists in-frame clones only, not all of them. V and J calls and clone size are copied from that table; D and trimming were computed from the DNA. The profile covers some 220,000 clones, with 65% to 90% appearing a single time and approximately 5.1% taken by the ten largest.

The sequence came from a man between 50 and 59 years old with COVID-19, enrolled during active disease. The sequenced sample was peripheral blood. The chain couples TRBV3-1 (or the pseudogene TRBV3-2) to TRBJ2-2; 7 bases are shared with TRBD2. The CDR3 nucleotides read TGTGCCAGCAGCCAAGGCGGGGGTACCGGGGAGCTGTTTTTT. It is translated as CASSQGGGTGELFF.